The 2 T cell receptor beta chains below all came from one sample that was sequenced in a study of blood T cell repertoires in COVID-19. Only in-frame clones appear in the TCRdb table, and some are missing; sequencing was by immunoSEQ multiplex PCR. Among about 250,000 clones, 85% were seen once, and the ten largest hold 9.1%. The sequencing sample was made of PBMCs or T cells enriched from blood (not recorded which). Every receptor here comes from a woman between 50 and 59 years old with acute COVID-19.

The table lists this clone with a few counts. The chain combines TRBV11-3 with TRBJ1-6; no clear D. This CDR3 has 13 residues. With 4 bases removed from V and 6 bases from J, the gap between germline ends came to 7 bases. From germline, CDR1 is SGHNT and CDR2 YENEEA. CDR3 region: CASSSRANSPLHF. The CDR3 DNA is TGTGCCAGCAGCTCGAGGGCTAATTCACCCCTCCACTTT.

The J gene is TRBJ1-2, the V gene TRBV6-5; 7 bases agree with TRBD1. The J segment lost 8 bases and the V segment lost 6 bases, leaving 12 bases of the junction unmatched. CDR3 length: 14 residues. The V gene's germline CDR1 is MNHEY and CDR2 SVGAGI. In DNA, the CDR3 is TGTGCCAGCAGCCACGGGGCAGGGGGGTTCGGCTACACCTTC. Protein: CASSHGAGGFGYTF.